This paragraph covers one TCR beta chain sequence. Its cognate antigen is unknown. This sample was taken from a study of T cell responses to AZD1222 COVID-19 vaccine. Overall study results and limits: White British people made up most donors, females outnumbered males, and clonal diversity was possibly underestimated.

Profiled with immunoSEQ multiplex PCR; TCRdb holds only in-frame clones, not every one. This table holds some 140,000 clones, roughly 90% found once. This TCR was sampled from an adult in good health. This sample comprised peripheral blood, obtained on day 0 of AZD1222 vaccination.

CDR3 bases: TGTGCCAGCAGCTTCTGGGGGGGCCGAGAGACCCAGTACTTC. This translates into CASSFWGGRETQYF. The V gene is TRBV5-6, the J gene TRBJ2-5, with D tentatively TRBD2 (7 bases). Trimming removed 2 bases from V and 4 bases from J, with 12 bases in between. The germline CDR1 and CDR2 sequences are SGHDT and YYEEEE. This CDR3 has 14 residues.